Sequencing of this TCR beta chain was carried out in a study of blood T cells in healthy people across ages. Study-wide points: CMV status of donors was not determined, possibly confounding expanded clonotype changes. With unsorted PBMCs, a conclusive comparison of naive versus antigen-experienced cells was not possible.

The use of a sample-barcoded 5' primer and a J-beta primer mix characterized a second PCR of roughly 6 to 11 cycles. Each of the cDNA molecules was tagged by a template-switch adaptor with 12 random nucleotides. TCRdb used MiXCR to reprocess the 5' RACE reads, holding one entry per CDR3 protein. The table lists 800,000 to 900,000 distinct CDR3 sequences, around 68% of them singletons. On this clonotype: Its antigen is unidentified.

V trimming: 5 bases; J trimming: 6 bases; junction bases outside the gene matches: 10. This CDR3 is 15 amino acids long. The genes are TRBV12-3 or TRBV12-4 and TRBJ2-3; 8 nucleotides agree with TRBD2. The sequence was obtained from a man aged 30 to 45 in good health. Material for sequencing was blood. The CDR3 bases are TGTGCCAGCAGTCCCCAGAGCGGGGGAGCGGATACGCAGTATTTT. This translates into CASSPQSGGADTQYF.